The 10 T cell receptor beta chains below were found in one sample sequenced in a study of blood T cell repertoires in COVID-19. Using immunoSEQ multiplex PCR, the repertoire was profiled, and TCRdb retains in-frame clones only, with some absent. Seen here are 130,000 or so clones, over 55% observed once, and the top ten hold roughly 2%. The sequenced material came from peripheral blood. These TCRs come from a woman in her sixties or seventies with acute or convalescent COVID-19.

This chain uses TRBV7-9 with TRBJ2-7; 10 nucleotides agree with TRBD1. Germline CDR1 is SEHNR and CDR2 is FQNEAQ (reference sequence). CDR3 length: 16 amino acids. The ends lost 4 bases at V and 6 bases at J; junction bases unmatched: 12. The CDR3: CASSSSPRDRGFEQYF. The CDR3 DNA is TGTGCCAGCAGCTCCAGTCCCCGGGACAGGGGATTCGAGCAGTACTTC.

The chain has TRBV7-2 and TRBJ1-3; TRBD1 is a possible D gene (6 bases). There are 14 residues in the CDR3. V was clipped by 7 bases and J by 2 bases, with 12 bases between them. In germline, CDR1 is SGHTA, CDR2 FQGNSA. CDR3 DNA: TGTGCCAGCACCCTCACAGGGCCTGGAAACACCATATATTTT. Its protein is CASTLTGPGNTIYF.

The CDR3 is CASKWTGAYEQYF. The CDR3 region has the DNA TGCGCCAGCAAATGGACAGGCGCCTACGAGCAGTACTTC. The chain has TRBV10-2 and TRBJ2-7, with 7 bases lining up with TRBD1. The germline V gene has CDR1 WSHSY and CDR2 SAAADI. The CDR3 totals 13 residues. J lost 2 bases, V lost 7 bases, and 5 bases had no gene match.

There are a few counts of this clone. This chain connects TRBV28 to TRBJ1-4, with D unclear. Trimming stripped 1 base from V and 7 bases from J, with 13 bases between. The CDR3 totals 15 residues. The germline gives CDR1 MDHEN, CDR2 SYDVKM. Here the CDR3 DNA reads TGTGCCAGCAGTTTATACCGGGAAAGCGGTGAAAAACTGTTTTTT. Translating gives CASSLYRESGEKLFF.

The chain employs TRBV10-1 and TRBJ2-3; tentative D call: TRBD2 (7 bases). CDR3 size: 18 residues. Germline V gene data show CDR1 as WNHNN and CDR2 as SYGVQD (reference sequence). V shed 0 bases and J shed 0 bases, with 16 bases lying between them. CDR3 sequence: CASSESWRGGPSTDTQYF. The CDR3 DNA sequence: TGCGCCAGCAGTGAGTCTTGGAGGGGGGGGCCTAGCACAGATACGCAGTATTTT.

CDR3 residues: CASSRLEDTQYF. The CDR3 nucleotides read TGTGCCAGCAGCCGACTAGAAGATACGCAGTATTTT. V gene TRBV5-5 combines with J gene TRBJ2-3, with D perhaps TRBD2 (6 bases). CDR1 is SGHKS and CDR2 is YYEKEE in the germline V gene (reference sequence). V was shortened by 4 bases and J by 5 bases, with 8 bases between the two germline ends. This CDR3 has 12 residues.

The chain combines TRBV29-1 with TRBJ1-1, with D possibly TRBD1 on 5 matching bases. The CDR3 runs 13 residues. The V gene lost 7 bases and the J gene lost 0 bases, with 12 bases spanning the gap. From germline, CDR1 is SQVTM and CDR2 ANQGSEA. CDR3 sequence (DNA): TGCAGCGATCCCAGGGTCATGAACACTGAAGCTTTCTTT. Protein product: CSDPRVMNTEAFF.

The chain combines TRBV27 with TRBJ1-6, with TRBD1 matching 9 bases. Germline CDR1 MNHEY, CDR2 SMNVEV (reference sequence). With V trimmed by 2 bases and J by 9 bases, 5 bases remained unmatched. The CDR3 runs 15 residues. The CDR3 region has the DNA TGTGCCAGCAGTTTAGGGGACAGGGTTGGTTCACCCCTCCACTTT. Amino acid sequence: CASSLGDRVGSPLHF.

In DNA form, the CDR3 reads TGTGCCAGCAGTTTATGGGGACAGGGCTATCAGCCCCAGCATTTT. Protein: CASSLWGQGYQPQHF. The chain has TRBV28 and TRBJ1-5, with TRBD1 identical over 9 bases. The ends lost 0 bases at V and 5 bases at J; junction bases unmatched: 2. The CDR3 runs 15 residues. Germline V CDR1 and CDR2: MDHEN, SYDVKM.

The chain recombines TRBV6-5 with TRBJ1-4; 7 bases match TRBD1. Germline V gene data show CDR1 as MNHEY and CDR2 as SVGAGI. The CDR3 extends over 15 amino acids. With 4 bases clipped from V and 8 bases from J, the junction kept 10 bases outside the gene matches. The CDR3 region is CASSLNRGRGEKLFF. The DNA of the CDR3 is TGTGCCAGCAGTTTAAACAGGGGAAGGGGCGAAAAACTGTTTTTT.